One and the same sample provided the 9 T cell receptor beta chains below, sequenced in a study of T cell responses to AZD1222 COVID-19 vaccine. Measured with immunoSEQ multiplex PCR; TCRdb has only the in-frame clones, and not every one. The sample holds 140,000 to 150,000 clones, around nine tenths seen once. The sample in question was peripheral blood, obtained 28 days after the second AZD1222 dose. These receptors came from an adult who received the AZD1222 COVID-19 vaccine.

CDR3 nucleotides: TGTGCCAGCTCACCTATACAGGGGCGGCAAGAGACCCAGTACTTC. Its translation: CASSPIQGRQETQYF. This rearrangement joins TRBV18 to TRBJ2-5; 7 nucleotides line up with TRBD1. V shed 3 bases, J shed 2 bases, and the junction held 6 bases outside the gene matches. Germline assignment: CDR1 KGHSH and CDR2 LQKENI. The CDR3 contains 15 residues. Full variable domain (remainder filled in from reference TRBV18 and TRBJ2-5): NAGVMQNPRHLVRRRGQEARLRCSPMKGHSHVYWYRQLPEEGLKFMVYLQKENIIDESGMPKERFSAEFPKEGPSILRIQQVVRGDSAAYFCASSPIQGRQETQYFGPGTRLLVL.

This chain joins TRBV6-5 and TRBJ1-2; 9 bases map to TRBD1. Germline values: CDR1 MNHEY, CDR2 SVGAGI. This CDR3 region has 12 residues. Trimming took 8 bases from V and 8 from J; bases not matched to a gene: 6. The CDR3 DNA reads TGTGCCAGCGGGGACAGGGTCGGCGGCTACACCTTC. Amino acids: CASGDRVGGYTF.

The chain employs TRBV6-5 and TRBJ1-4; no clear D. Trimming pared 7 bases from V and 4 bases from J, leaving 13 bases between. CDR3 length: 14 residues. Germline V CDR1 and CDR2: MNHEY, SVGAGI. The CDR3 sequence is CASTPNGYNEKLFF. The CDR3 DNA sequence: TGTGCCAGCACCCCAAATGGATATAATGAAAAACTGTTTTTT.

The chain combines TRBV2 with TRBJ2-7, with TRBD2 matching over 11 bases. Trimming cost V 6 bases and J 4 bases; bases outside gene matches: 11. Germline V gene lookup returns CDR1 SNHLY and CDR2 FYNNEI. CDR3 length: 16 amino acids. The CDR3 loop reads CASSGGRIAGGYEQYF. The CDR3 DNA sequence: TGTGCCAGCAGCGGGGGAAGGATAGCGGGAGGGTACGAGCAGTACTTC.

The V and J genes are TRBV21-1 and TRBJ2-2; the table's D gene call, TRBD1, was not cross checked with the DNA. TRBV21-1 is deemed a pseudogene. The CDR3 totals 16 residues. The CDR3 loop reads CASSNRDRVYTGELFF. The CDR3 DNA reads TGTGCCAGCAGCAACCGGGACAGGGTTTACACCGGGGAGCTGTTTTTT.

The V call is TRBV7-2, the J call TRBJ2-2, with 7 bases matching TRBD2. The CDR3 runs 18 residues. Trimming removed 0 bases from V and 4 bases from J; junction bases left unmatched: 11. Germline values: CDR1 SGHTA, CDR2 FQGNSA. CDR3 in amino acids: CASSLAPGGGGGTGELFF. CDR3 bases: TGTGCCAGCAGCTTAGCGCCCGGTGGTGGCGGGGGCACCGGGGAGCTGTTTTTT. The variable domain in full, completed from reference TRBV7-2 and TRBJ2-2, reads GAGVSQSPSNKVTEKGKDVELRCDPISGHTALYWYRQSLGQGLEFLIYFQGNSAPDKSGLPSDRFSAERTGGSVSTLTIQRTQQEDSAVYLCASSLAPGGGGGTGELFFGEGSRLTVL.

V usage is TRBV14 and J usage is TRBJ2-5; D is undetermined. V was cut by 5 bases and J by 4 bases, with 14 bases left in between. The CDR3 covers 14 residues. The germline gives CDR1 SGHDN, CDR2 FVKESK. The CDR3 nucleotides are TGTGCCAGCAGCAAAAACCCCCCGAGAGAGACCCAGTACTTC. Encoded protein: CASSKNPPRETQYF.

This clone is a singleton in its sample. The chain couples TRBV7-9 to TRBJ2-7; 7 nucleotides line up with TRBD1. The CDR3 has 16 amino acids. From germline, CDR1 is SEHNR and CDR2 FQNEAQ (reference sequence). Trimming took 5 bases from V and 4 from J; bases not matched to a gene: 14. The CDR3 nucleotides read TGTGCCAGCAGCCCGCTCGTCGGACAGGAGTTTTACGAGCAGTACTTC. It translates to CASSPLVGQEFYEQYF.

CDR3 sequence reads: CASSFISFWGYTF. In DNA, the CDR3 is TGTGCCAGCAGCTTCATAAGTTTTTGGGGCTACACCTTC. The chain recombines TRBV7-2 with TRBJ1-2; D is undetermined. The germline CDR1 and CDR2 sequences are SGHTA and FQGNSA. Trimming stripped 3 bases from V and 8 bases from J, with 13 bases between. CDR3 size: 13 residues.